These 24 T cell receptor beta chains were all obtained from the same sample, sequenced in a study of blood T cell repertoires in COVID-19. TCRdb keeps only in-frame clones here, not all; method: immunoSEQ multiplex PCR. The table shows approximately 100,000 clones, with 80% to 90% occurring only once. Sequencing was carried out using peripheral blood. These receptors were collected from a man over 45 with acute or convalescent COVID-19.

V gene TRBV6-5 combines with J gene TRBJ2-7; no definite D call. Germline V lookup: CDR1 MNHEY, CDR2 SVGAGI. Trimming took 0 bases from V and 0 from J, leaving 9 bases between them. CDR3 length: 15 residues. CDR3: CASSYSVTASYEQYF. The DNA for the CDR3 is TGTGCCAGCAGTTACTCGGTCACAGCCTCCTACGAGCAGTACTTC.

The rearrangement uses TRBV9 and TRBJ2-2, with D perhaps TRBD2 (5 bases). Germline V gene data show CDR1 as SGDLS and CDR2 as YYNGEE. The CDR3 spans 13 residues. Trimming cost V 4 bases and J 8 bases, with 12 bases left between them. CDR3 residues: CASSPNPGGELFF. CDR3 nucleotide sequence: TGTGCCAGCAGCCCCAACCCGGGGGGGGAGCTGTTTTTT. Combining the CDR3 with reference TRBV9 and TRBJ2-2 gives the whole variable domain DSGVTQTPKHLITATGQRVTLRCSPRSGDLSVYWYQQSLDQGLQFLIQYYNGEERAKGNILERFSAQQFPDLHSELNLSSLELGDSALYFCASSPNPGGELFFGEGSRLTVL.

The genes are TRBV5-1 and TRBJ2-1; tentative D call: TRBD1 (6 bases). Germline CDR1 is SGHRS and CDR2 is YFSETQ. This CDR3 has 16 amino acids. Trimming shortened V by 4 bases and J by 0 bases, and 14 bases separated the two germline ends. The CDR3 spells CASSGAQGSSYNEQFF. Written as DNA, the CDR3 is TGCGCCAGCAGCGGGGCCCAGGGGAGCTCCTACAATGAGCAGTTCTTC. The full variable domain, with the rest looked up from reference TRBV5-1 and TRBJ2-1, is KAGVTQTPRYLIKTRGQQVTLSCSPISGHRSVSWYQQTPGQGLQFLFEYFSETQRNKGNFPGRFSGRQFSNSRSEMNVSTLELGDSALYLCASSGAQGSSYNEQFFGPGTRLTVL.

The chain joins TRBV9 to TRBJ2-1; 8 nucleotides match TRBD2. Germline loops: CDR1 SGDLS, CDR2 YYNGEE. V lost 3 bases and J lost 6; bases outside the gene matches: 8. The CDR3 runs to 15 residues. The CDR3 DNA is TGTGCCAGCAGCGCAAGCGGGAGAGGACGCAATGAGCAGTTCTTC. Amino acids: CASSASGRGRNEQFF. Complete variable domain (other parts from reference TRBV9 and TRBJ2-1): DSGVTQTPKHLITATGQRVTLRCSPRSGDLSVYWYQQSLDQGLQFLIQYYNGEERAKGNILERFSAQQFPDLHSELNLSSLELGDSALYFCASSASGRGRNEQFFGPGTRLTVL.

V gene TRBV5-1 combines with J gene TRBJ2-1; 9 positions match TRBD2. With 4 bases clipped from V and 6 bases from J, the junction kept 11 bases outside the gene matches. The CDR3 loop spans 16 amino acids. CDR1 is SGHRS, CDR2 YFSETQ, per germline. CDR3 bases: TGCGCCAGCAGCGACGGAAGCGGGAGGAATTTCAATGAGCAGTTCTTC. Translating gives CASSDGSGRNFNEQFF.

This chain links TRBV29-1 with TRBJ2-7; D is uncertain. Germline assignment: CDR1 SQVTM and CDR2 ANQGSEA. This CDR3 is 12 amino acids long. Trimming pared 4 bases from V and 2 bases from J, leaving 9 bases between. The CDR3 region is CSVGIAPYEQYF. CDR3 in DNA: TGCAGCGTTGGAATAGCCCCCTACGAGCAGTACTTC.

The rearrangement links TRBV9 to TRBJ2-1, with 7 bases matching TRBD2. Unmatched junction bases numbered 10, after V lost 2 bases and J lost 5 bases. The germline gives CDR1 SGDLS, CDR2 YYNGEE. This CDR3 region has 16 residues. In DNA, the CDR3 is TGTGCCAGCAGCGTCCCCGGGGCGGGAGAAAACAATGAGCAGTTCTTC. It codes for CASSVPGAGENNEQFF.

V usage is TRBV21-1 and J usage is TRBJ2-2; whether TRBD2, the table's D call, matches the DNA was not checked. TRBV21-1 is an annotated pseudogene. CDR3 length equals 16 residues. The CDR3 spells CASIETSGTNTGELFF. The CDR3 region has the DNA TGTGCCAGCATCGAAACTAGCGGGACGAACACCGGGGAGCTGTTTTTT.

This chain joins TRBV19 and TRBJ2-1, with a weak D call TRBD2 (6 bases). This CDR3 is 15 amino acids long. The V end lost 7 bases, the J end lost 4 bases, and 17 bases lay between the germline ends. CDR1 is LNHDA and CDR2 is SQIVND in the germline V gene (reference sequence). The CDR3 region is CASKDRDFIYNEQFF. The DNA for the CDR3 is TGTGCCAGTAAGGACCGGGACTTTATTTACAATGAGCAGTTCTTC.

V usage is TRBV6-1 and J usage is TRBJ2-1; D is uncertain. Germline assignment: CDR1 MNHNS and CDR2 SASEGT. V was pared by 2 bases and J by 10 bases, with 9 bases between. The CDR3 sequence is 12 residues long. This CDR3 is CASSERRGEQFF. The CDR3 DNA reads as TGTGCCAGCAGTGAACGGCGAGGAGAGCAGTTCTTC.

J is TRBJ1-5 and V is TRBV30, with TRBD1 identical over 7 bases. Trimming cost V 1 base and J 7 bases; bases outside gene matches: 7. Germline V gene sequence: CDR1 GTSNPN, CDR2 SVGIG (reference sequence). CDR3 length equals 14 residues. The CDR3 DNA follows: TGTGCCTGGAGTGCGGGACAGTCCGGGCAGCCCCAGCATTTT. This sequence encodes CAWSAGQSGQPQHF.

The chain recombines TRBV11-2 with TRBJ1-1; D is unresolved. The CDR3 extends over 12 amino acids. Per the germline V gene, CDR1 is SGHAT and CDR2 is FQNNGV. V was cut by 8 bases and J by 1 base, with 8 bases left in between. CDR3 region: CASRGWNTEAFF. CDR3 bases: TGTGCCAGCCGGGGATGGAACACTGAAGCTTTCTTT. The whole variable domain, remainder taken from reference TRBV11-2 and TRBJ1-1, is EAGVAQSPRYKIIEKRQSVAFWCNPISGHATLYWYQQILGQGPKLLIQFQNNGVVDDSQLPKDRFSAERLKGVDSTLKIQPAKLEDSAVYLCASRGWNTEAFFGQGTRLTVV.

V gene TRBV7-6 combines with J gene TRBJ2-1; TRBD2 matches 11 bases. CDR3 length equals 21 residues. Unmatched junction bases numbered 17, after V lost 4 bases and J lost 0 bases. Germline values: CDR1 SGHVS, CDR2 FNYEAQ. In DNA form, the CDR3 reads TGTGCCAGCAGCTCACCCCGGGGGCTAGCGGGAGGCACATCCTCCTACAATGAGCAGTTCTTC. Its translation is CASSSPRGLAGGTSSYNEQFF. The full variable domain, in which reference TRBV7-6 and TRBJ2-1 provide the parts outside the CDR3, is GAGVSQSPRYKVTKRGQDVALRCDPISGHVSLYWYRQALGQGPEFLTYFNYEAQQDKSGLPNDRFSAERPEGSISTLTIQRTEQRDSAMYRCASSSPRGLAGGTSSYNEQFFGPGTRLTVL.

The genes are TRBV4-1 and TRBJ1-1; D call uncertain. Germline-derived CDR1 and CDR2 are MGHRA and YSYEKL. CDR3 length equals 17 residues. V gave up 4 bases and J gave up 1 base, with 19 bases separating them. The CDR3 DNA is TGCGCCAGCAGCCCCCAGCCGGGGTACCTTTCGAACACTGAAGCTTTCTTT. This codes for CASSPQPGYLSNTEAFF.

The V and J genes are TRBV2 and TRBJ1-2; 9 bases map to TRBD1. The germline gives CDR1 SNHLY, CDR2 FYNNEI. CDR3 length equals 16 residues. The junction had 13 bases not matched to a gene; V was cut back by 3 bases and J by 8 bases. CDR3 nucleotides: TGTGCCAGCAGTGATCCCGGGGGACAGGGTGTGTTCGGCTACACCTTC. Residues: CASSDPGGQGVFGYTF.

J is TRBJ2-1 and V is TRBV29-1, with 9 bases matching TRBD1. The CDR3 consists of 13 residues. The germline CDR1 and CDR2 sequences are SQVTM and ANQGSEA. Trimming at V came to 7 bases and at J to 2 bases, leaving 3 bases not matched to a gene. The CDR3: CSARTGAYNEQFF. In DNA form, the CDR3 reads TGCAGCGCCAGGACAGGGGCCTACAATGAGCAGTTCTTC.

This chain connects TRBV7-2 to TRBJ1-1; D remains unclear. Looked up from germline, CDR1 is SGHTA and CDR2 is FQGNSA. The CDR3 contains 14 residues. Trimming removed 1 base from V and 3 bases from J, with 9 bases in between. The CDR3 DNA sequence: TGTGCCAGCAGCTTAGAGGCAGGATACACTGAAGCTTTCTTT. This gives the protein CASSLEAGYTEAFF.

The chain uses TRBV18 and TRBJ1-1; no clear D. The CDR3 has 13 residues. Germline-derived CDR1 and CDR2 are KGHSH and LQKENI. With 2 bases removed from V and 1 base from J, the gap between germline ends came to 5 bases. The DNA of the CDR3 is TGTGCCAGCTCACCAGGCAGGAACACTGAAGCTTTCTTT. The encoded protein is CASSPGRNTEAFF.

This clone appeared a single time. The V call is TRBV30, the J call TRBJ2-7; maybe TRBD2 (5 bases). There are 12 residues in the CDR3. Germline loops: CDR1 GTSNPN, CDR2 SVGIG (reference sequence). The V gene lost 3 bases and the J gene lost 6 bases, with 12 bases spanning the gap. The CDR3 loop reads CAWSAFRGEQYF. CDR3 DNA: TGTGCCTGGAGCGCGTTTCGGGGCGAGCAGTACTTC. The variable domain in full, with the rest retrieved from reference TRBV30 and TRBJ2-7, is SQTIHQWPATLVQPVGSPLSLECTVEGTSNPNLYWYRQAAGRGLQLLFYSVGIGQISSEVPQNLSASRPQDRQFILSSKKLLLSDSGFYLCAWSAFRGEQYFGPGTRLTVT.

The chain couples TRBV19 to TRBJ2-5; TRBD1 aligns across 7 bases. CDR3 length: 11 residues. Losses at the gene ends were 6 bases for V and 5 bases for J; bases not matched to a gene: 0. Germline V CDR1 and CDR2: LNHDA, SQIVND (reference sequence). The CDR3 reads CASRQGETQYF. The CDR3 region has the DNA TGTGCCAGTAGACAGGGGGAGACCCAGTACTTC.

The V call is TRBV6-6, the J call TRBJ2-5; TRBD2 aligns across 8 bases. CDR3 size: 14 residues. In germline, CDR1 is MNHNY, CDR2 SVGAGI (reference sequence). J gave up 2 bases and V 7 bases, and 6 bases lay outside the gene matches. CDR3 sequence (DNA): TGTGCCAGCATGTTAGCGGGGCGACAAGAGACCCAGTACTTC. It codes for CASMLAGRQETQYF.

The J gene is TRBJ1-2, the V gene TRBV6-4; 8 bases line up with TRBD1. V shed 5 bases, J shed 3 bases, and the junction held 8 bases outside the gene matches. The germline V gene has CDR1 MRHNA and CDR2 SNTAGT. The length of the CDR3 is 15 residues. The CDR3 coding sequence is TGTGCCAGCAGTCATTCCGGACAGGGCGACTATGGCTACACCTTC. It codes for CASSHSGQGDYGYTF.

The CDR3 here is CASSGLAGSNEQFF. CDR3 sequence (DNA): TGTGCCAGCTCAGGACTAGCGGGGTCAAATGAGCAGTTCTTC. The chain couples TRBV18 to TRBJ2-1, with 12 bases that match TRBD2. The ends lost 5 bases at V and 7 bases at J; junction bases unmatched: 3. CDR3 length: 14 amino acids. Germline CDR1 and CDR2: KGHSH and LQKENI.

This clone was detected only once. The chain combines TRBV24-1 with TRBJ2-4; TRBD1 matches 9 bases. This CDR3 contains 14 residues. Germline-derived CDR1 and CDR2 are KGHDR and SFDVKD. V lost 3 bases and J lost 7; bases outside the gene matches: 3. The chain's CDR3 is CATSDPGTGNIQYF. CDR3 sequence (DNA): TGTGCCACCAGTGATCCCGGGACAGGGAACATTCAGTACTTC.